The rows below give T cell receptor beta chains drawn from one sample of a study of control samples from healthy donors and cancer patients. The protocol was immunoSEQ multiplex PCR, while the TCRdb copy is restricted to in-frame clones and leaves out a portion. This table holds around 41,000 clones, less than 95% found once. Sequenced material: blood. The source of these receptors is a man aged 60 to 69 in good health. CDR3s include the opening cysteine and the closing phenylalanine or tryptophan. A D gene is named only where the DNA matches it firmly. Expanded clones are given a class, and other clones once, few, many or no size at all.

size,D,J,V,CDR3,DNA
NA,TRBD1,TRBJ1-2,TRBV9,CASSMDRGSLGYTF,TGTGCCAGCAGCATGGACAGGGGGTCGCTTGGCTACACCTTC
NA,TRBD1,TRBJ1-2,TRBV18,CASSEYRDRGNSNYGYTF,TGTGCCAGCTCCGAATATAGAGACAGGGGTAACTCAAACTATGGCTACACCTTC
NA,NA,TRBJ2-1,TRBV6-6,CASNNLPSSSYNEQFF,TGTGCCAGCAACAACCTTCCCTCGAGCTCCTACAATGAGCAGTTCTTC
NA,NA,TRBJ2-5,TRBV5-1,CASSLAGAWQETQYF,TGCGCCAGCAGCTTGGCTGGGGCCTGGCAAGAGACCCAGTACTTC
NA,NA,TRBJ2-2,TRBV21-1,CASSNRDPTGTRNTGELFF,TGTGCCAGCAGCAATAGAGATCCCACAGGGACCCGAAACACCGGGGAGCTGTTTTTT
NA,TRBD1,TRBJ1-1,TRBV30,CACRTGPYMNTEAFF,TGTGCCTGTCGGACAGGGCCGTACATGAACACTGAAGCTTTCTTT
NA,NA,TRBJ1-4,TRBV5-4,CASTLELSGEKLFF,TGTGCCAGCACCCTCGAACTAAGTGGTGAAAAACTGTTTTTT
NA,TRBD2,TRBJ2-1,TRBV18,CASSQGIAPGGSGEQFF,TGTGCCAGCTCACAAGGAATTGCGCCGGGAGGGTCGGGGGAGCAGTTCTTC
NA,TRBD1,TRBJ1-1,TRBV2,CASSDGHRGYAEAFF,TGTGCCAGCAGTGATGGTCACAGGGGTTACGCTGAAGCTTTCTTT
NA,TRBD2,TRBJ2-1,TRBV20-1,CSASVAGAYNEQFF,TGCAGTGCTAGTGTTGCGGGGGCCTACAATGAGCAGTTCTTC
NA,NA,TRBJ1-6,TRBV18,CASSPQGFGNSPLHF,TGTGCCAGCTCGCCGCAGGGTTTCGGTAATTCACCCCTCCACTTT
NA,TRBD2,TRBJ2-1,TRBV9,CASSVVAGLFNEQFF,TGTGCCAGCAGCGTAGTAGCGGGACTTTTTAATGAGCAGTTCTTC
NA,NA,TRBJ1-1,TRBV13,CASSSGIIEAFF,TGTGCCAGCAGCTCGGGGATTATTGAAGCTTTCTTT
NA,NA,TRBJ2-1,TRBV6-2/TRBV6-3,CASSQAGGMEQFF,TGTGCCAGCAGCCAAGCCGGGGGTATGGAGCAGTTCTTC
NA,NA,TRBJ2-3,TRBV9,CASSREYTSTDTQYF,TGTGCCAGCAGCCGGGAGTACACTAGCACAGATACGCAGTATTTT
NA,NA,TRBJ1-6,TRBV3-1/TRBV3-2,CASSPYGNNSPLHF,TGTGCCAGCAGCCCCTATGGGAATAATTCACCCCTCCACTTT
NA,TRBD1,TRBJ2-5,TRBV7-3,CASSPNPGQGWETQYF,TGTGCCAGCAGCCCTAACCCGGGACAGGGTTGGGAGACCCAGTACTTC
NA,NA,TRBJ2-1,TRBV19,CASRRRNEQFF,TGTGCCAGTAGGAGGCGAAATGAGCAGTTCTTC
NA,TRBD2,TRBJ2-2,TRBV7-9,CASSFALAGATKELFF,TGTGCCAGCAGCTTCGCACTAGCGGGAGCCACAAAGGAGCTGTTTTTT
NA,NA,TRBJ2-1,TRBV10-2,CASSGLGGRGSYNEQFF,TGCGCCAGCAGCGGCCTTGGGGGGAGAGGTTCCTACAATGAGCAGTTCTTC
NA,TRBD1,TRBJ2-7,TRBV19,CASRTGWDSSEQYF,TGTGCCAGTAGGACAGGGTGGGATTCGAGCGAGCAGTACTTC
NA,NA,TRBJ1-5,TRBV10-3,CAISTDRSNQPQHF,TGTGCCATCAGTACAGACCGTAGCAATCAGCCCCAGCATTTT
NA,NA,TRBJ2-7,TRBV29-1,CSVRLTPGEQYF,TGCAGCGTCCGTCTGACCCCCGGAGAGCAGTACTTC
once,NA,TRBJ1-5,TRBV6-1,CASSENYLDNQPQHF,TGTGCCAGCAGTGAGAACTATTTGGACAATCAGCCCCAGCATTTT
NA,NA,TRBJ2-1,TRBV5-1,CASSAPGTGGYNEQFF,TGCGCCAGCAGCGCGCCCGGGACTGGGGGATACAATGAGCAGTTCTTC
few,NA,TRBJ2-3,TRBV18,CASGSDPDTQYF,TGTGCCAGCGGTAGCGACCCAGATACGCAGTATTTT
NA,TRBD1,TRBJ2-2,TRBV10-1,CASRNRGLGNTGELFF,TGCGCCAGCAGAAACAGGGGTTTAGGGAACACCGGGGAGCTGTTTTTT
NA,NA,TRBJ2-5,TRBV7-9,CASSPRGQTQYF,TGTGCCAGCAGCCCCCGCGGGCAGACCCAGTACTTC
NA,NA,TRBJ1-5,TRBV28,CASTSHREEPQHF,TGTGCCAGCACCAGTCACAGGGAGGAGCCCCAGCATTTT
NA,NA,TRBJ1-3,TRBV2,CASRPRGRSGNTIYF,TGTGCCAGCAGGCCCAGGGGACGCTCTGGAAACACCATATATTTT
NA,NA,TRBJ1-1,TRBV20-1,CSASYDFGPGAFF,TGCAGTGCTAGTTATGACTTTGGGCCGGGGGCTTTCTTT
NA,NA,TRBJ1-1,TRBV30,CAWSVQRGTEAFF,TGTGCCTGGAGTGTACAAAGGGGGACTGAAGCTTTCTTT
NA,TRBD2,TRBJ2-1,TRBV6-5,CASSYTSGRSNEQFF,TGTGCCAGCAGTTACACTAGCGGGAGGTCTAATGAGCAGTTCTTC
NA,TRBD1,TRBJ1-3,TRBV11-3,CASSPTGKTGNTIYF,TGTGCCAGCAGTCCGACAGGGAAGACTGGAAACACCATATATTTT
once,TRBD1,TRBJ2-7,TRBV6-2/TRBV6-3,CASSYSTGQEQYF,TGTGCCAGCAGTTACTCGACGGGACAGGAGCAGTACTTC
NA,NA,TRBJ1-3,TRBV5-1,CASSPGTRTSVSGNTIYF,TGCGCCAGCAGCCCCGGGACAAGGACATCCGTCTCTGGAAACACCATATATTTT
NA,NA,TRBJ1-2,TRBV7-9,CASSSGQWISRGYTF,TGTGCCAGCAGCTCCGGACAGTGGATCTCTAGGGGCTACACCTTC
once,NA,TRBJ2-4,TRBV29-1,CSVVSGTKNIQYF,TGCAGCGTTGTCTCAGGGACCAAAAACATTCAGTACTTC
NA,NA,TRBJ2-1,TRBV5-4,CASSLAILGYNEQFF,TGTGCCAGCAGCTTGGCTATTCTAGGTTACAATGAGCAGTTCTTC
NA,NA,TRBJ1-1,TRBV5-4,CASSTEVQNTEAFF,TGTGCCAGCAGCACGGAAGTCCAGAACACTGAAGCTTTCTTT
NA,NA,TRBJ2-1,TRBV11-3,CASSLDRAGAEQFF,TGTGCCAGCAGCTTAGATCGGGCGGGGGCTGAGCAGTTCTTC
NA,NA,TRBJ2-3,TRBV15,CATAGRGTDTQYF,TGTGCCACCGCGGGCAGGGGAACAGATACGCAGTATTTT
NA,NA,TRBJ2-7,TRBV30,CACRWGPLSYEQYF,TGTGCCTGCCGGTGGGGGCCCCTATCCTACGAGCAGTACTTC
NA,NA,TRBJ2-1,TRBV7-8,CASCSHSASSYNEQFF,TGTGCCAGCTGCTCACATAGCGCTTCTTCCTACAATGAGCAGTTCTTC
NA,TRBD1,TRBJ2-1,TRBV6-5,CASSYSRTGHNEQFF,TGTGCCAGCAGTTACTCTCGGACAGGGCACAATGAGCAGTTCTTC
NA,NA,TRBJ2-3,TRBV5-4,CATSREVDTQYF,TGTGCCACCTCGAGGGAGGTAGATACGCAGTATTTT
NA,NA,TRBJ2-7,TRBV10-1,CASSETVAEEQYF,TGCGCCAGCAGTGAGACGGTAGCCGAAGAGCAGTACTTC
NA,TRBD1,TRBJ2-7,TRBV5-1,CASRVTGVEYEQYF,TGCGCCAGCAGAGTGACAGGGGTCGAGTACGAGCAGTACTTC
NA,TRBD2,TRBJ2-7,TRBV11-3,CASSLVALAGATYEQYF,TGTGCCAGCAGCTTAGTAGCCCTAGCGGGAGCCACCTACGAGCAGTACTTC
NA,TRBD2,TRBJ2-7,TRBV4-1,CASSQDRGSGRADYEQYF,TGCGCCAGCAGCCAAGATAGGGGTAGCGGGAGGGCCGACTACGAGCAGTACTTC
NA,NA,TRBJ1-4,TRBV5-6,CASSLRATNEKLFF,TGTGCCAGCAGCTTAAGGGCAACTAATGAAAAACTGTTTTTT
NA,NA,TRBJ2-3,TRBV19,CASSLRADTQYF,TGTGCCAGTAGCCTAAGGGCGGATACGCAGTATTTT
NA,TRBD1,TRBJ1-1,TRBV2,CASSRGLWEAFF,TGTGCCAGCAGTAGGGGGCTATGGGAAGCTTTCTTT
NA,NA,TRBJ1-2,TRBV19,CASSIGILTNYGYTF,TGTGCCAGTAGTATAGGGATTCTGACTAACTATGGCTACACCTTC
NA,NA,TRBJ1-2,TRBV10-3,CAISVTQPGSESGYTF,TGTGCCATCAGTGTGACACAGCCGGGTAGCGAGTCTGGCTACACCTTC
NA,NA,TRBJ2-4,TRBV19,CASRMGLLQYF,TGTGCCAGTAGAATGGGGCTACTTCAGTACTTC
NA,NA,TRBJ2-7,TRBV6-5,CASSPKGLLGEQYF,TGTGCCAGCAGCCCCAAGGGACTGCTGGGCGAGCAGTACTTC
NA,NA,TRBJ2-3,TRBV6-5,CASSSGRAADTQYF,TGTGCCAGCAGTTCCGGGAGAGCGGCAGATACGCAGTATTTT
NA,NA,TRBJ1-6,TRBV6-5,CASSYYRAGSPLHF,TGTGCCAGCAGTTACTACAGGGCTGGTTCACCCCTCCACTTT